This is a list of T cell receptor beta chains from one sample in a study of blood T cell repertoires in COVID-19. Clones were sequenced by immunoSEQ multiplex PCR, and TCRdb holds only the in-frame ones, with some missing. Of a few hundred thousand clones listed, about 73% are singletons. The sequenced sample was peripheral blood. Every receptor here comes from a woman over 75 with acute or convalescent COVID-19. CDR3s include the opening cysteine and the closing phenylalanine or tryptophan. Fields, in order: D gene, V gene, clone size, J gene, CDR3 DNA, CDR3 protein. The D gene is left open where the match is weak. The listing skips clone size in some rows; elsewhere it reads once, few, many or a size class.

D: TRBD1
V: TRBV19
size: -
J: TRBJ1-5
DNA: TGTGCCAGTAGTACCGGGACAGGATTAAATCAGCCCCAGCATTTT
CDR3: CASSTGTGLNQPQHF

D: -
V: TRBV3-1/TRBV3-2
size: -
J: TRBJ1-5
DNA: TGTGCCAGCAGCCAAGGGGCAGGGGCACAGCCCCAGCATTTT
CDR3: CASSQGAGAQPQHF

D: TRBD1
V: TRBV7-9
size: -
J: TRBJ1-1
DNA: TGTGCCAGCAGCCCCTTCGACCGACAGGGGTCCCCTGAAGCTTTCTTT
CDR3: CASSPFDRQGSPEAFF

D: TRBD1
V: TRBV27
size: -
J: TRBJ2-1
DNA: TGTGCCAGTGGACAGGGGAGATCCAATGAGCAGTTCTTC
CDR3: CASGQGRSNEQFF

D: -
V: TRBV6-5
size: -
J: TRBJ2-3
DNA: TGTGCCGTGGGGTGGGGCGCAGATACGCAGTATTTT
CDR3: CAVGWGADTQYF

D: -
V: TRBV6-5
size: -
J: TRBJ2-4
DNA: TGTGCCAGCAGTACAACCGGGACACCAAAAAACATTCAGTACTTC
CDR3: CASSTTGTPKNIQYF

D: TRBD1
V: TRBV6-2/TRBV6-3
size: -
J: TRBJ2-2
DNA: TGTGCCAGCAGTTACTTCGCGTTTTTGGCAGGGGGCACCGGGGAGCTGTTTTTT
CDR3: CASSYFAFLAGGTGELFF

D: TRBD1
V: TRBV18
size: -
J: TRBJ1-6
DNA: TGTGCCAGCTCGCGGGACAGTGATAATTCACCCCTCCACTTT
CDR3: CASSRDSDNSPLHF

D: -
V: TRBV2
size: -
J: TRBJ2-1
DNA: TGTGCCAGCACCCGGAGGAGGGGCGGATACAATGAGCAGTTCTTC
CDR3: CASTRRRGGYNEQFF

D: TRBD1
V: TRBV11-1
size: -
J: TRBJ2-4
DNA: TGTGCCAGCAGCGGTTACAGGGGCCTAGCCAAAAACATTCAGTACTTC
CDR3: CASSGYRGLAKNIQYF

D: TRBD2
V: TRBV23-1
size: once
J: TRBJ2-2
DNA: TGCGCCAGCAGTCGAGAGGGAGGGTTGGTTTCCCCCGGGGAGCTGTTTTTT
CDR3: CASSREGGLVSPGELFF

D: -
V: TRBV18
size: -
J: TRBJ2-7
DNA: TGTGCCAGCTCACCAGGGAGTGAGTGGACCTACGAGCAGTACTTC
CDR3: CASSPGSEWTYEQYF

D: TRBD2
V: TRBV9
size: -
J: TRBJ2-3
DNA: TGTGCCAGCAGCACGGGACTAGCGGGACGAGATACGCAGTATTTT
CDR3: CASSTGLAGRDTQYF

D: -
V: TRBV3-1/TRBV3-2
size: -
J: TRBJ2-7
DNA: TGTGCCAGCAGCCCGGCGGGACTCGGATCCTACGAGCAGTACTTC
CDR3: CASSPAGLGSYEQYF

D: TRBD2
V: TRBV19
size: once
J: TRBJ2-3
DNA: TGTGCCAGTAGTAGGGGTAGCGGGGGGACGCAGTATTTT
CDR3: CASSRGSGGTQYF

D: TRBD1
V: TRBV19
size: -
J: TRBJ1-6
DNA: TGTGCCAGTAGTATCGCCGGGACAGCACCTTCACCCCTCCACTTT
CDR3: CASSIAGTAPSPLHF

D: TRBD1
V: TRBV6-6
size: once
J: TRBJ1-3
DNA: TGTGCCAGCAGTTACCAGGGGGCTGGAAACACCATATATTTT
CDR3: CASSYQGAGNTIYF

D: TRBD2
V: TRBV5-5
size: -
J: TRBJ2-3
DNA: TGTGCCAGCAGCCATAGACTAGCGGGAGGGTTGGATACGCAGTATTTT
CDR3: CASSHRLAGGLDTQYF

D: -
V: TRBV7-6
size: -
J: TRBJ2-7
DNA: TGTGCCAGCAGCCCCGGAAGTCTAGCGCCGGGGAGCTCCTACGAGCAGTACTTC
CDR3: CASSPGSLAPGSSYEQYF

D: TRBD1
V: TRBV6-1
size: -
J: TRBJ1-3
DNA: TGTGCCAGCAGTGAAACTTGGACAGGGGTTGGATCTGGAAACACCATATATTTT
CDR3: CASSETWTGVGSGNTIYF

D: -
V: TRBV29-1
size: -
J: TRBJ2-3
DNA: TGCAGCGTTCGGGGTACTACCGATACGCAGTATTTT
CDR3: CSVRGTTDTQYF

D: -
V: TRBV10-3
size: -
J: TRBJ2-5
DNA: TGTGCCATCAGTGAGGCCAGCCAAGAGACCCAGTACTTC
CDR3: CAISEASQETQYF

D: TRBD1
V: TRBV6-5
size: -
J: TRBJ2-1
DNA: TGTGCCAGCACCCGACAGGGGGCCCATGAGCAGTTCTTC
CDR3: CASTRQGAHEQFF

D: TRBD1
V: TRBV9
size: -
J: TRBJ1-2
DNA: TGTGCCAGCAGCACCCGGGACAGTAACTATGGCTACACCTTC
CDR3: CASSTRDSNYGYTF

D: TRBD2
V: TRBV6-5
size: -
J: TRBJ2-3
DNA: TGTGCCAGCTCTGGCGGGGGGGCTGGGACAGATACGCAGTATTTT
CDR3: CASSGGGAGTDTQYF

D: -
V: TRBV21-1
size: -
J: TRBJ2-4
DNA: TGTGCCAGCAGCCCAATCCGGACTAGCGGTGTGATCATTCAGTACTTC
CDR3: CASSPIRTSGVIIQYF

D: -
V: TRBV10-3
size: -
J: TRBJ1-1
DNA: TGTGCCATCAGTGATAAGCAGGGGATCGGTGAAGCTTTCTTT
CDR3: CAISDKQGIGEAFF

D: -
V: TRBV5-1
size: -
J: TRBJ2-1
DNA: TGCGCCAGCGGCGAGGTGGGGGCCCTTGGCGATGAGCAGTTCTTC
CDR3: CASGEVGALGDEQFF

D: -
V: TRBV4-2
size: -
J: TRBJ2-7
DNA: TGTGCCAGCAGCCAAGACGTACAGGGACCGGGCGAGCAGTACTTC
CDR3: CASSQDVQGPGEQYF

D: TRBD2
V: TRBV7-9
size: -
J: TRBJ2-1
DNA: TGTGCCAGCAGCCTCTGGGGGACTAGCGATCACAATGAGCAGTTCTTC
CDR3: CASSLWGTSDHNEQFF

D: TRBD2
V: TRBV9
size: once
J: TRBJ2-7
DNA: TGTGCCAGCAGCGCAGGACTAGCTATCGGCGTTTACGAGCAGTACTTC
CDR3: CASSAGLAIGVYEQYF

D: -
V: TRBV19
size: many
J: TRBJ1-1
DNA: TGTGCCAGTAGTACTGGGGGCCCTGAAGCTTTCTTT
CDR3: CASSTGGPEAFF

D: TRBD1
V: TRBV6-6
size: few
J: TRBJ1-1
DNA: TGTGCCAGCAGTCACACTCGCACTCTAGACAGGGGGAAAACTGAAGCTTTCTTT
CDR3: CASSHTRTLDRGKTEAFF

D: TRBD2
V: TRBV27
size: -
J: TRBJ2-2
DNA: TGTGCCAGCAGTATGTCTAGCGGGATGGAGACCGGGGAGCTGTTTTTT
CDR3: CASSMSSGMETGELFF

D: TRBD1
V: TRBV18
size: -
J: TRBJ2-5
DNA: TGTGCCAGCTCATCGGGACAGAAACAAGAGACCCAGTACTTC
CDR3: CASSSGQKQETQYF

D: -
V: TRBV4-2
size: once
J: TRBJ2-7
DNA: TGTGCCAGCAGCCAGTCCCATAGCTCCTACGAGCAGTACTTC
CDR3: CASSQSHSSYEQYF

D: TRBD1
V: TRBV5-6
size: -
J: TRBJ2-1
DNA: TGTGCCAGCAGCTTGGGGGTTGACAGGGTAATGGTCAATGAGCAGTTCTTC
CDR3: CASSLGVDRVMVNEQFF

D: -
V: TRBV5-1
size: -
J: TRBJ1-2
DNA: TGCGCCAGCAGCCCTAATAACGTTGTCTATGGCTACACCTTC
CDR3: CASSPNNVVYGYTF

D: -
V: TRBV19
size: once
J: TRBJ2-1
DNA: TGTGCCAGTAGTCTACCAGGTAGCAATGAGCAGTTCTTC
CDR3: CASSLPGSNEQFF

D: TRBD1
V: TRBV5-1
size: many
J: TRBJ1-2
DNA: TGCGCCAGCAGCTCCTCTACGGGACAGATTGATGGCTACACCTTC
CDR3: CASSSSTGQIDGYTF

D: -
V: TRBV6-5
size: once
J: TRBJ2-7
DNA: TGTGCCAGCAGGGGGGGTCTAACAGACTCCTACGAGCAGTACTTC
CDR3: CASRGGLTDSYEQYF

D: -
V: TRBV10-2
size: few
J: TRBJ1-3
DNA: TGCGCCAGCAGCCCGATCGCGGGAGTTTCCAGCTCTGGAAACACCATATATTTT
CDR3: CASSPIAGVSSSGNTIYF

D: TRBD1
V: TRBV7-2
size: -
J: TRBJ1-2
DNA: TGTGCCAGCAGCTTAGGACAGGGGATCTATGGCTACACCTTC
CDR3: CASSLGQGIYGYTF

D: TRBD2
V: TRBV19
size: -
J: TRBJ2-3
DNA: TGTGCCAGTCATAGCGGGAGAACAGATACGCAGTATTTT
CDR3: CASHSGRTDTQYF

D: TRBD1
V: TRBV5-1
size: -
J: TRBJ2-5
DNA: TGCGCCAGCAGCGCGCGACAGGGCGCGGAGACCCAGTACTTC
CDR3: CASSARQGAETQYF

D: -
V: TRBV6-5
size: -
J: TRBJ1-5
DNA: TGTGCCAGCACCCCTCGGGGGATGTACAATCAGCCCCAGCATTTT
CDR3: CASTPRGMYNQPQHF

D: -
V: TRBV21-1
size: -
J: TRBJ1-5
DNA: TGTGCCAGCAGCAAGTTGGGAGACCCGCTACTATCTAATAGCAATCAGCCCCAGCATTTT
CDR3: CASSKLGDPLLSNSNQPQHF

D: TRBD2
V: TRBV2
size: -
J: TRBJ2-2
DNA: TGTGCCAGCAGTCCCGGGACTAGCCCGAACACCGGGGAGCTGTTTTTT
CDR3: CASSPGTSPNTGELFF

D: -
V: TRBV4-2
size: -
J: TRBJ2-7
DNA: TGTGCCAGCAGCCAAAAAAGCGTCGGCTCCTACGAGCAGTACTTC
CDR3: CASSQKSVGSYEQYF

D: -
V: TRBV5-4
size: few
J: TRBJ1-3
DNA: TGTGCCAGCAGCAACACGATGACAGGTGGAAACACCATATATTTT
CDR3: CASSNTMTGGNTIYF